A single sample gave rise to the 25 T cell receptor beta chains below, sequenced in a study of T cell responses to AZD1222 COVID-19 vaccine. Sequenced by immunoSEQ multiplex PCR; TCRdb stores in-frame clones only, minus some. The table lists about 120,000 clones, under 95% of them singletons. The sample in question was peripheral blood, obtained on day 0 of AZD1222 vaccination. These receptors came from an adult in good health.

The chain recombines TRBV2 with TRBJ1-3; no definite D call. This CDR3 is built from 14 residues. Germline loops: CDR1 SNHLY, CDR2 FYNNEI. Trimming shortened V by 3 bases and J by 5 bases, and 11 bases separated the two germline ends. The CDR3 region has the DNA TGTGCCAGCAGTGAGGAGGCAGCAAGAAACACCATATATTTT. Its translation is CASSEEAARNTIYF.

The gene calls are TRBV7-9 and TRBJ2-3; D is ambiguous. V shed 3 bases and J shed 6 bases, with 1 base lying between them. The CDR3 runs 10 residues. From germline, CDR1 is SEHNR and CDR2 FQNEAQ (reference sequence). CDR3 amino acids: CASSLDTQYF. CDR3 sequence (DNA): TGTGCCAGCAGCTTGGATACGCAGTATTTT.

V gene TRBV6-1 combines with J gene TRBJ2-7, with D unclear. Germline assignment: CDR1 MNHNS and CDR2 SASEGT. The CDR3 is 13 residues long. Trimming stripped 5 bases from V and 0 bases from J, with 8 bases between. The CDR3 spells CASSSRSSYEQYF. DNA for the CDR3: TGTGCCAGCAGTTCCCGGTCCTCCTACGAGCAGTACTTC.

DNA for the CDR3: TGTGCCACCAGTGATCCGCCGGGGAGCGGGGGAAACACCGGGGAGCTGTTTTTT. This encodes CATSDPPGSGGNTGELFF. V is TRBV24-1 and J is TRBJ2-2, with TRBD2 matching over 8 bases. Trimming at V came to 3 bases and at J to 2 bases, leaving 10 bases not matched to a gene. The CDR3 contains 18 residues. Germline CDR1 KGHDR, CDR2 SFDVKD.

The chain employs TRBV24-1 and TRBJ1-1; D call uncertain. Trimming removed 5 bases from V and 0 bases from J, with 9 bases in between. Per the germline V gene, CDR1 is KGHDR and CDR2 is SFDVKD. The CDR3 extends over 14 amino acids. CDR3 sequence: CATSVTGMNTEAFF. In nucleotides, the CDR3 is TGTGCCACCAGTGTTACCGGCATGAACACTGAAGCTTTCTTT.

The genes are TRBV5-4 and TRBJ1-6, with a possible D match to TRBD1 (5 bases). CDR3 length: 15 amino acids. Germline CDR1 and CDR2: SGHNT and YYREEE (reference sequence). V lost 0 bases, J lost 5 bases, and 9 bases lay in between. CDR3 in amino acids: CASSLGLQDNSPLHF. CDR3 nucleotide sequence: TGTGCCAGCAGCTTGGGTTTACAGGATAATTCACCCCTCCACTTT.

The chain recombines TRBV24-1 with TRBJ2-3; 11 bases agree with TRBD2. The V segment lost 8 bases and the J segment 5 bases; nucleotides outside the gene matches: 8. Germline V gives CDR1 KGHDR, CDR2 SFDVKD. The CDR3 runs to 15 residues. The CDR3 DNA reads TGTGCCACCAACCATAGCGGGGGGGCGGTAGATACGCAGTATTTT. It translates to CATNHSGGAVDTQYF.

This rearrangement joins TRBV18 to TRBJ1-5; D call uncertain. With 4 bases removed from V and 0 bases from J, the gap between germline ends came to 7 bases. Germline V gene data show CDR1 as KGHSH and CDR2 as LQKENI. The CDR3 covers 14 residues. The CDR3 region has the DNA TGTGCCAGCTCACGGCAGAATAGCAATCAGCCCCAGCATTTT. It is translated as CASSRQNSNQPQHF.

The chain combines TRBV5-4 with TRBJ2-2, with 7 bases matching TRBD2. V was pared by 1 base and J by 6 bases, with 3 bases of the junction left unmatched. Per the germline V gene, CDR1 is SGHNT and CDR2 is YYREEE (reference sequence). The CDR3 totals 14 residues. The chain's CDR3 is CASSLFRGAGELFF. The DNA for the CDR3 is TGTGCCAGCAGCTTGTTCCGGGGGGCCGGGGAGCTGTTTTTT.

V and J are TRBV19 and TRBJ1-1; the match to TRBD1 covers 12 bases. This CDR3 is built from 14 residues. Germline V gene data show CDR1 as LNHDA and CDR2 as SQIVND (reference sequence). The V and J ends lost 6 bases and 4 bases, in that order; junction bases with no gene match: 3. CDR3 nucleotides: TGTGCCAGTAGGGGACAGGGGGCAGGCACTGAAGCTTTCTTT. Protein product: CASRGQGAGTEAFF.

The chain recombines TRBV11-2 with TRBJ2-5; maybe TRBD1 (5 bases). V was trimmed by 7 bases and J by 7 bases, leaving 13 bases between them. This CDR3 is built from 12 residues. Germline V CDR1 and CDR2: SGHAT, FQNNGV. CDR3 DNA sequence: TGTGCCAGCACCCCTGGGGCCGGGACCCAGTACTTC. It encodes CASTPGAGTQYF.

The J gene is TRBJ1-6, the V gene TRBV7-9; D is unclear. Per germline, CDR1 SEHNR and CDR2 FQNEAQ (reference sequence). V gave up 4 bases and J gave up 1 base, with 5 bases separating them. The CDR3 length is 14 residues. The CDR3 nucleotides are TGTGCCAGCAGCTATGGGTCCTATAATTCACCCCTCCACTTT. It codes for CASSYGSYNSPLHF. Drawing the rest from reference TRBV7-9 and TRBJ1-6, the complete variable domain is DTGVSQNPRHKITKRGQNVTFRCDPISEHNRLYWYRQTLGQGPEFLTYFQNEAQLEKSRLLSDRFSAERPKGSFSTLEIQRTEQGDSAMYLCASSYGSYNSPLHFGNGTRLTVT.

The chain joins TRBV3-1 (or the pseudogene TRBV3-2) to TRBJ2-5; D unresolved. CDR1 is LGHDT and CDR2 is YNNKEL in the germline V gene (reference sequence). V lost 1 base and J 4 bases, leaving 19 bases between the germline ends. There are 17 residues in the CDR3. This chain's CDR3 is CASSQGGSIRMGETQYF. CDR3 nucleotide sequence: TGTGCCAGCAGCCAAGGAGGTAGCATAAGAATGGGAGAGACCCAGTACTTC.

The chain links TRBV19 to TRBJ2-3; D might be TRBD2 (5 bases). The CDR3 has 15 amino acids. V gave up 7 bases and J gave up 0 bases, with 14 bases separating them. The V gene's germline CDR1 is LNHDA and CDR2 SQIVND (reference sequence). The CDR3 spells CASTEVDSSTDTQYF. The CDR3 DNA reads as TGTGCCAGTACGGAGGTTGACTCTAGCACAGATACGCAGTATTTT.

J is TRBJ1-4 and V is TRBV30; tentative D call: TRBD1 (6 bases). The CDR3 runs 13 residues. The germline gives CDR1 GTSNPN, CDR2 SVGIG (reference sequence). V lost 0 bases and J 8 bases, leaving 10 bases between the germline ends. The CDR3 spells CAWSVTRGEKLFF. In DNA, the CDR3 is TGTGCCTGGAGTGTTACGAGGGGGGAAAAACTGTTTTTT. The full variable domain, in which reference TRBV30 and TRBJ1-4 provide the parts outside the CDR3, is SQTIHQWPATLVQPVGSPLSLECTVEGTSNPNLYWYRQAAGRGLQLLFYSVGIGQISSEVPQNLSASRPQDRQFILSSKKLLLSDSGFYLCAWSVTRGEKLFFGSGTQLSVL.

In DNA form, the CDR3 reads TGTGCCAGTAGTTTTGGACAGGACTATGGCTACACCTTC. Translation: CASSFGQDYGYTF. This rearrangement joins TRBV19 to TRBJ1-2; the match to TRBD1 covers 7 bases. Trimming took 5 bases from V and 3 from J; bases not matched to a gene: 3. CDR1 is LNHDA, CDR2 SQIVND, per germline (reference sequence). The CDR3 runs 13 residues.

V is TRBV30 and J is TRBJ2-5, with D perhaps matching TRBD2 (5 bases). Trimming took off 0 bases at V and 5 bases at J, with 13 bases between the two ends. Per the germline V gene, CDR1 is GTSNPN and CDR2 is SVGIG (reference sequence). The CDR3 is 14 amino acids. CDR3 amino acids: CAWSVGLAKETQYF. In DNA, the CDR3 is TGTGCCTGGAGTGTCGGCCTAGCAAAGGAGACCCAGTACTTC. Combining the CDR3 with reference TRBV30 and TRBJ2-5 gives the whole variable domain SQTIHQWPATLVQPVGSPLSLECTVEGTSNPNLYWYRQAAGRGLQLLFYSVGIGQISSEVPQNLSASRPQDRQFILSSKKLLLSDSGFYLCAWSVGLAKETQYFGPGTRLLVL.

CDR3 DNA sequence: TGTGCCTGGAGTCCCCGACAGGGGTTGATGACCGGGGAGCTGTTTTTT. Translation gives CAWSPRQGLMTGELFF. This chain joins TRBV30 and TRBJ2-2; 8 bases align to TRBD1. J lost 5 bases, V lost 2 bases, and 10 bases had no gene match. The CDR3 spans 16 residues. The germline CDR1 and CDR2 sequences are GTSNPN and SVGIG (reference sequence). Together with reference TRBV30 and TRBJ2-2, the CDR3 gives the full variable domain: SQTIHQWPATLVQPVGSPLSLECTVEGTSNPNLYWYRQAAGRGLQLLFYSVGIGQISSEVPQNLSASRPQDRQFILSSKKLLLSDSGFYLCAWSPRQGLMTGELFFGEGSRLTVL.

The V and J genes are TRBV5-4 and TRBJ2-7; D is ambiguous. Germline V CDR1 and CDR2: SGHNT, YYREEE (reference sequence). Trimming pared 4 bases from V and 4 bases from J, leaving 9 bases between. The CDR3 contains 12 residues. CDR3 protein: CASSLERYEQYF. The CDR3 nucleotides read TGTGCCAGCAGCCTTGAGCGTTACGAGCAGTACTTC.

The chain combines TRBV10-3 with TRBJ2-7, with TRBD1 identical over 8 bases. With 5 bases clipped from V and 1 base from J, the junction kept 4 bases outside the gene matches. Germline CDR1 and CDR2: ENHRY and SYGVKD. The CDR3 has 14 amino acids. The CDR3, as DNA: TGTGCCATCAGTCATGGACAGGGTTCCTACGAGCAGTACTTC. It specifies CAISHGQGSYEQYF.

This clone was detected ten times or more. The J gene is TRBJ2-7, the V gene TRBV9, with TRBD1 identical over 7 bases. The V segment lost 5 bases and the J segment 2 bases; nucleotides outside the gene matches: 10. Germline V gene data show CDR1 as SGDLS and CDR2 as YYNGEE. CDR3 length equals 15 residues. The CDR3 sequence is CASRGRQGRAYEQYF. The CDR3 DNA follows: TGTGCCAGCAGGGGTAGACAGGGTCGGGCCTACGAGCAGTACTTC.

The CDR3 here is CASSDVVTDTQYF. In DNA, the CDR3 is TGTGCCAGCAGTGACGTGGTCACAGATACGCAGTATTTT. The V and J genes are TRBV6-4 and TRBJ2-3; no clear D gene. V was trimmed by 2 bases and J by 2 bases, leaving 5 bases between them. Germline V lookup: CDR1 MRHNA, CDR2 SNTAGT. The CDR3 loop spans 13 amino acids.

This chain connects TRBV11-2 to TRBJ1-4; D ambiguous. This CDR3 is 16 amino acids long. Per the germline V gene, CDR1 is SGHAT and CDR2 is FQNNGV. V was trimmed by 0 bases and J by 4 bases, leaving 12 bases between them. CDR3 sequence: CASSLDRGRSNEKLFF. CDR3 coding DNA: TGTGCCAGCAGCTTAGATCGCGGACGAAGTAATGAAAAACTGTTTTTT.

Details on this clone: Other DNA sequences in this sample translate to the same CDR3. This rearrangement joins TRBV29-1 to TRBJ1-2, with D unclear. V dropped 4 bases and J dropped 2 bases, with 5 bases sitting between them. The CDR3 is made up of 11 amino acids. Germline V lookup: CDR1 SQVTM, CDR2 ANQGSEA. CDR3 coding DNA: TGCAGCGTTGTTCAGAACTATGGCTACACCTTC. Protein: CSVVQNYGYTF.

CDR3 sequence reads: CASSGEVYYGYTF. The CDR3 DNA reads as TGTGCCAGCAGCGGGGAGGTCTACTATGGCTACACCTTC. This chain uses TRBV7-9 with TRBJ1-2; D gene uncertain. This CDR3 has 13 residues. Deletions cut 5 bases from V and 3 bases from J, with 10 bases between. CDR1 and CDR2 from the germline V gene are SEHNR and FQNEAQ (reference sequence).